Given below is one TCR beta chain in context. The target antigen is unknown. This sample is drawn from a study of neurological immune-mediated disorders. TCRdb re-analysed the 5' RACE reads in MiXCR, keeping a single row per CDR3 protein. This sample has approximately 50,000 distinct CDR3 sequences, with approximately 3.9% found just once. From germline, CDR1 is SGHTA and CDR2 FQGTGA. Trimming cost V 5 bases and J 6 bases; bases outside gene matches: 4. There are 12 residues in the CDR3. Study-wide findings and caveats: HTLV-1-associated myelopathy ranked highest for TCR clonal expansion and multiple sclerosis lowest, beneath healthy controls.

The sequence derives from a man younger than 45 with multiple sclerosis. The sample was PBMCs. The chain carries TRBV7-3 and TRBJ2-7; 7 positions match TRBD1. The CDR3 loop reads CASSADRVEQYF. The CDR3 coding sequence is TGTGCCAGCAGCGCCGACAGGGTCGAGCAGTACTTC.